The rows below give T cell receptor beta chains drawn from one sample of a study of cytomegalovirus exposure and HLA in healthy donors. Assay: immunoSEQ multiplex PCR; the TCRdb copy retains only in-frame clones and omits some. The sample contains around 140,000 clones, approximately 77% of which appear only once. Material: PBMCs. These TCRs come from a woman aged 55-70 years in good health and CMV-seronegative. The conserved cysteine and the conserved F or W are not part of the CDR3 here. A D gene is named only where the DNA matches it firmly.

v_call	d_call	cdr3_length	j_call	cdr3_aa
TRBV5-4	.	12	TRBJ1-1	ASSLQTGINEAF
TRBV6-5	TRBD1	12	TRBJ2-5	ASSARTGYETQY
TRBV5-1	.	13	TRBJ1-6	ASSLGSEGNSPLH
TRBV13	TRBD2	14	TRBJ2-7	ASSTRTSGSLYEQY
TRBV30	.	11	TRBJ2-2	AWTLDGTGELF
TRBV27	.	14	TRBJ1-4	ASSPTMGGANEKLF
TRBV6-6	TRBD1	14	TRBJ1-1	ASSGPSGGTNTEAF
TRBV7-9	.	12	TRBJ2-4	ASGPGDFLNIQY
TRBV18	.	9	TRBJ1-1	ASSPSREAF
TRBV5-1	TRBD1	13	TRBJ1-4	ASSLGQGAREKLF
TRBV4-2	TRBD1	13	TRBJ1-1	ASSQTGTGNTEAF